Below, 27 T cell receptor beta chains from the same sample are listed, as sequenced in a study of CD8+CD57+ T cells in acquired aplastic anemia. Profiling that covered TCR beta VDJ and CDR3 relied on genomic DNA as its template. From the reads, TCRdb called clonotypes with MiXCR, one entry per CDR3 protein. The sample contains about 240,000 distinct CDR3 sequences, roughly half of which appear only once. Patients included in sequencing had previously demonstrated CD8+CD57+ cell expansion by flow cytometry. The material sequenced was sorted CD4+, CD8+, or CD8+CD57+ T cells (not recorded which) from PBMCs. The origin of the receptors is a human donor with aplastic anemia.

This clonotype has only a few counts. The chain joins TRBV25-1 to TRBJ2-2, with unresolved D. V dropped 5 bases and J dropped 1 base, with 11 bases sitting between them. This CDR3 comprises 15 residues. Germline V lookup: CDR1 MGHDK, CDR2 SYGVNS. Here the CDR3 reads CASSRKGMNTGELFF. DNA for the CDR3: TGTGCCAGCAGTCGGAAAGGGATGAACACCGGGGAGCTGTTTTTT.

Concerning this clonotype: A much larger clone sits a single nucleotide away, making a read error possible. The chain carries TRBV6-5 and TRBJ2-2, with a weak D call TRBD2 (6 bases). The V and J ends lost 11 bases and 9 bases respectively, with 19 bases between them. The CDR3 covers 13 residues. From germline, CDR1 is MNHEY and CDR2 SVGAGI. The CDR3 region has the DNA TGTGCCCCTTCGGGAGACCAAGATAGGGAGCTGTTTTTT. Its protein is CAPSGDQDRELFF.

J is TRBJ2-1 and V is TRBV9; 7 positions agree with TRBD2. With 0 bases clipped from V and 0 bases from J, the junction kept 9 bases outside the gene matches. The length of the CDR3 is 18 residues. Looked up from germline, CDR1 is SGDLS and CDR2 is YYNGEE. The CDR3 DNA reads as TGTGCCAGCAGCGTAGGGCCCCTAGCGGACACCTCCTACAATGAGCAGTTCTTC. Amino acids: CASSVGPLADTSYNEQFF.

J is TRBJ2-1 and V is TRBV10-2, with 7 bases matching TRBD2. CDR1 WSHSY and CDR2 SAAADI come from the germline V gene. The V segment lost 0 bases and the J segment 7 bases; nucleotides outside the gene matches: 9. The CDR3 extends over 16 amino acids. The CDR3 DNA reads as TGCGCCAGCAGTGAGTCCCGGACTAGTTTGGAGAATGAGCAGTTCTTC. This translates into CASSESRTSLENEQFF.

This clonotype turned up a few times. The rearrangement uses TRBV5-1 and TRBJ2-5; D perhaps matches TRBD1 (8 bases). Germline CDR1 is SGHRS and CDR2 is YFSETQ. Between the trimmed V and J ends, which lost 4 bases and 5 bases, there was a span of 18 bases. The CDR3 runs to 15 residues. CDR3 residues: CASSDTGGVGETQYF. Here the CDR3 DNA reads TGCGCCAGCAGCGACACAGGGGGGGTTGGGGAGACCCAGTACTTC.

J is TRBJ1-2 and V is TRBV20-1; D is perhaps TRBD1 (6 bases). Germline V gene sequence: CDR1 DFQATT, CDR2 SNEGSKA (reference sequence). The CDR3 sequence is 13 residues long. V lost 3 bases to trimming and J lost 4 bases, with 12 bases between them. CDR3: CSASRDNIYGYTF. The DNA for the CDR3 is TGCAGTGCTAGCCGGGACAACATCTATGGCTACACCTTC.

DNA of the CDR3: TGTGCCAGCAGCCAAGAAACTAGGGTATACACTGAAGCTTTCTTT. This encodes CASSQETRVYTEAFF. The rearrangement joins TRBV11-2 to TRBJ1-1; no reliable D call. The CDR3 spans 15 residues. Trimming removed 5 bases at V and 3 bases at J, with 16 bases between. Germline assignment: CDR1 SGHAT and CDR2 FQNNGV.

The table lists this clonotype with many counts. The V call is TRBV7-6, the J call TRBJ2-7; 9 bases fit TRBD1. Germline V CDR1 and CDR2: SGHVS, FNYEAQ. The CDR3 runs 15 residues. J gave up 5 bases and V 1 base, and 6 bases lay outside the gene matches. CDR3 protein: CASSLGGQGIHEQYF. The CDR3 nucleotides read TGTGCCAGCAGCTTAGGGGGACAGGGAATCCACGAGCAGTACTTC.

This clonotype has a count of ten or more. The gene calls are TRBV7-9 and TRBJ2-7; 11 nucleotides line up with TRBD2. V dropped 2 bases and J dropped 4; count of bases not matched to a gene: 7. Germline V gene data show CDR1 as SEHNR and CDR2 as FQNEAQ (reference sequence). This CDR3 has 16 residues. The CDR3 sequence: CASSLYFGTSGYEQYF. The CDR3 region has the DNA TGTGCCAGCAGCTTATACTTTGGGACTAGCGGATACGAGCAGTACTTC.

Details on this clonotype: The junction and the germline gene differ at one end; a read error may be behind it. This sequence joins TRBV7-2 and TRBJ2-7; D gene unclear. CDR1 is SGHTA, CDR2 FQGNSA, per germline. CDR3 size: 11 residues. The CDR3 here is CASSSSYGQYF. The CDR3 DNA reads as TGTGCCAGCAGCTCCTCCTACGGGCAGTACTTC.

V usage is TRBV19 and J usage is TRBJ1-5; 9 positions agree with TRBD1. In germline, CDR1 is LNHDA, CDR2 SQIVND (reference sequence). CDR3 length equals 15 residues. J gave up 5 bases and V 9 bases, and 11 bases lay outside the gene matches. CDR3 amino acids: CASHISGQGDQPQHF. The CDR3 DNA reads as TGTGCCAGCCATATATCGGGACAGGGCGATCAGCCCCAGCATTTT.

This clonotype was detected many times. The chain recombines TRBV5-1 with TRBJ2-7; 11 nucleotides align to TRBD2. This CDR3 is 15 amino acids long. V was pared by 3 bases and J by 4 bases, with 6 bases of the junction left unmatched. Germline V lookup: CDR1 SGHRS, CDR2 YFSETQ. The CDR3 reads CASSSGTSGMYEQYF. The CDR3 nucleotides read TGCGCCAGCAGCTCTGGGACTAGCGGAATGTACGAGCAGTACTTC.

This clonotype was counted ten times or more. The genes are TRBV29-1 and TRBJ2-6, with TRBD2 identical over 10 bases. J lost 2 bases, V lost 5 bases, and 3 bases had no gene match. This CDR3 comprises 15 residues. The V gene's germline CDR1 is SQVTM and CDR2 ANQGSEA. CDR3 DNA sequence: TGCAGCGTTCTAGCGGGAGTTGCTGGGGCCAACGTCCTGACTTTC. It yields the protein CSVLAGVAGANVLTF.

In its sample, this clonotype was seen many times. The genes are TRBV6-2 or TRBV6-3 and TRBJ2-1, with unresolved D. Germline V gives CDR1 MNHEY, CDR2 SVGEGT. The V gene lost 3 bases and the J gene lost 8 bases, with 8 bases spanning the gap. The length of the CDR3 is 12 residues. In DNA form, the CDR3 reads TGTGCCAGCAGTTATGAATTCTATGAGCAGTTCTTC. This translates into CASSYEFYEQFF.

V gene TRBV20-1 combines with J gene TRBJ2-7; 8 positions agree with TRBD2. The CDR3 totals 14 residues. J gave up 2 bases and V 5 bases, and 8 bases lay outside the gene matches. Per the germline V gene, CDR1 is DFQATT and CDR2 is SNEGSKA (reference sequence). CDR3 bases: TGCAGTGCTCCGCCCACTAGCGGTGCCTACGAGCAGTACTTC. It encodes CSAPPTSGAYEQYF.

About this clonotype: Given the absence of the conserved phenylalanine or tryptophan at the CDR3 end, a read error is likely. The chain couples TRBV20-1 to TRBJ1-2; D call uncertain. The germline CDR1 and CDR2 sequences are DFQATT and SNEGSKA (reference sequence). CDR3 length: 14 amino acids. Trimming took 5 bases from V and 5 from J, leaving 18 bases between them. CDR3 loop: CSASSGGSEYGYTL. DNA for the CDR3: TGCAGTGCTTCCTCGGGCGGCAGTGAGTATGGCTACACCCTC.

This clonotype was found many times. The chain combines TRBV5-6 with TRBJ1-1, with no clear D. The CDR3 totals 14 residues. The germline V and J ends were trimmed by 2 bases and 1 base, with 9 bases remaining between them. Looked up from germline, CDR1 is SGHDT and CDR2 is YYEEEE. CDR3 sequence (DNA): TGTGCCAGCAGCTTAGATCGGTCGAACACTGAAGCTTTCTTT. Translating it yields CASSLDRSNTEAFF.

This clonotype was seen just once. Germline and junction disagree at one end, which may indicate a read error. CDR3 sequence reads: CAGSYARAGSQPQHF. CDR3 nucleotides: TGTGCCGGCAGCTATGCCAGGGCGGGAAGTCAGCCCCAGCATTTT. V is TRBV7-2 and J is TRBJ1-5, with D perhaps matching TRBD1 (5 bases). There are 15 residues in the CDR3. The V gene's germline CDR1 is SGHTA and CDR2 FQGNSA.

This clonotype has ten or more counts. The chain recombines TRBV29-1 with TRBJ2-1; 8 positions agree with TRBD2. The V gene end was trimmed by 5 bases and the J gene end by 10 bases; junction bases not matched to a gene: 7. Germline values: CDR1 SQVTM, CDR2 ANQGSEA. The CDR3 consists of 12 residues. The CDR3 region is CSVKREHGEQFF. Written as DNA, the CDR3 is TGCAGCGTTAAGCGGGAGCATGGAGAGCAGTTCTTC.

To note about this clonotype: The junction shows a germline mismatch at one end, possibly a read error. J is TRBJ2-3 and V is TRBV7-9; D might be TRBD2 (6 bases). The CDR3 covers 15 residues. Germline V gene data show CDR1 as SEHNR and CDR2 as FQNEAQ (reference sequence). The CDR3 sequence: CASSSGTFRTDTQCF. CDR3 bases: TGTGCCAGCAGCTCCGGGACTTTCCGCACAGATACGCAGTGTTTT.

This clonotype appeared once. With a much larger clone just one base away, this may be a read error. The chain carries TRBV2 and TRBJ1-2, with no clear D. CDR1 and CDR2 (germline): SNHLY, FYNNEI. This CDR3 comprises 11 residues. Trimming left V 2 bases short and J 3 bases short, with 1 base between. In DNA, the CDR3 is TGTGCCAGCAGTGAACACTATGGCTACACCTTC. Amino acids: CASSEHYGYTF.

This chain joins TRBV15 and TRBJ1-2; no firm D call. In germline, CDR1 is LNHNV, CDR2 YYDKDF (reference sequence). V was cut by 0 bases and J by 1 base, with 18 bases left in between. The CDR3 consists of 18 residues. The CDR3 loop reads CATSRDPPQLAGNYGYTF. CDR3 sequence (DNA): TGTGCCACCAGCAGAGATCCCCCCCAATTGGCGGGTAACTATGGCTACACCTTC. The full variable domain, its missing parts supplied by reference TRBV15 and TRBJ1-2, is DAMVIQNPRYQVTQFGKPVTLSCSQTLNHNVMYWYQQKSSQAPKLLFHYYDKDFNNEADTPDNFQSRRPNTSFCFLDIRSPGLGDTAMYLCATSRDPPQLAGNYGYTFGSGTRLTVV.

This clonotype was counted at least ten times. J is TRBJ2-1 and V is TRBV9, with D possibly being TRBD1 (6 bases). CDR3 size: 15 residues. Germline CDR1 SGDLS, CDR2 YYNGEE. V was pared by 6 bases and J by 0 bases, with 13 bases between. The CDR3 loop reads CASNHRADSYNEQFF. The CDR3 DNA reads TGTGCCAGCAACCACAGGGCCGACTCCTACAATGAGCAGTTCTTC.

Concerning this clonotype itself: A read error may produce the germline difference seen at one junction end. V is TRBV9 and J is TRBJ1-1; D is ambiguous. This CDR3 is built from 15 residues. Germline assignment: CDR1 SGDLS and CDR2 YYNGEE. The CDR3 DNA follows: TGCGCCAGCAGCTTGGATGGGGAAGGAGACACTGAAGCTTTCTTT. It is translated as CASSLDGEGDTEAFF.

This clonotype was seen many times. The chain uses TRBV7-8 and TRBJ2-1; 7 nucleotides agree with TRBD2. The CDR3 totals 16 residues. CDR1 is SGHVS and CDR2 is FQNEAQ in the germline V gene. Trimming at V came to 2 bases and at J to 0 bases, leaving 4 bases not matched to a gene. This CDR3 reads CASSLRRGGSYNEQFF. As DNA, the CDR3 is TGTGCCAGCAGCTTACGCCGCGGGGGCTCCTACAATGAGCAGTTCTTC.

The chain is built from TRBV7-6 and TRBJ1-2; D perhaps matches TRBD1 (5 bases). Trimming took off 1 base at V and 0 bases at J, with 18 bases between the two ends. CDR3 size: 18 residues. Germline-derived CDR1 and CDR2 are SGHVS and FNYEAQ. The CDR3 sequence: CASSLGGHWQGANYGYTF. The DNA of the CDR3 is TGTGCCAGCAGCTTAGGAGGCCATTGGCAGGGAGCTAACTATGGCTACACCTTC.

V gene TRBV29-1 combines with J gene TRBJ2-3; maybe TRBD2 (6 bases). The CDR3 covers 12 residues. Germline CDR1 and CDR2: SQVTM and ANQGSEA. The V and J ends lost 8 bases and 5 bases respectively, with 14 bases between them. The CDR3 is CSPEQRVDTQYF. As DNA, the CDR3 is TGCAGCCCGGAACAGCGGGTAGATACGCAGTATTTT.